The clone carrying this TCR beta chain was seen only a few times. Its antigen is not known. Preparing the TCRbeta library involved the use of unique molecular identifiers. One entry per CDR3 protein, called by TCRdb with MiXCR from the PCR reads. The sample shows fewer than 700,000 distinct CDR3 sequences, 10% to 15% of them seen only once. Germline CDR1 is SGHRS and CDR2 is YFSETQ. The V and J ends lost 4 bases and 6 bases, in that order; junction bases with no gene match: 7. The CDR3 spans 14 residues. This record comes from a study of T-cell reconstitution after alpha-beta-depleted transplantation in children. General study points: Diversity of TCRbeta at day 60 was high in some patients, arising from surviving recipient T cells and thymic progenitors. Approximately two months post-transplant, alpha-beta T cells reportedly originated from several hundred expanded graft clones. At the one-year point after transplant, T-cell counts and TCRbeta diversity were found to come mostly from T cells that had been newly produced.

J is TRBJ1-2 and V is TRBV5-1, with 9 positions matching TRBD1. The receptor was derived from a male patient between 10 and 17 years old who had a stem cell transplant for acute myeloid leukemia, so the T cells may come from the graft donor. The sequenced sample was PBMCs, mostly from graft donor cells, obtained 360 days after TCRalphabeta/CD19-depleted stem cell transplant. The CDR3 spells CASSIRTGEDGYTF. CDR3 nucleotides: TGCGCCAGCAGCATAAGGACAGGGGAGGATGGCTACACCTTC.